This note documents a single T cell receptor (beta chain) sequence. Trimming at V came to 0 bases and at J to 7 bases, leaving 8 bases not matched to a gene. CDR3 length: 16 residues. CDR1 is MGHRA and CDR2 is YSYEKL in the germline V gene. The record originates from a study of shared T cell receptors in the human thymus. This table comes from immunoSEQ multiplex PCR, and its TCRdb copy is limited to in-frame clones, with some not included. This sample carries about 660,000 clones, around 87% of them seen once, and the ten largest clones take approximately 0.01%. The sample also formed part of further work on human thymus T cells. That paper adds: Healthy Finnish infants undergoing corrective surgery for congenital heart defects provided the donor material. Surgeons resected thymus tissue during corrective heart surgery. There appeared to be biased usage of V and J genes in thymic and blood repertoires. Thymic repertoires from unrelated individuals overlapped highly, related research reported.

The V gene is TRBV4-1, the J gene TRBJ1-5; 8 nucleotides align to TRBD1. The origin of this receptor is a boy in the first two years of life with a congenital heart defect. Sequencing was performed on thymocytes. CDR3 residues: CASSQDRAGGRQPQHF. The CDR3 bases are TGCGCCAGCAGCCAAGATAGGGCAGGGGGCCGACAGCCCCAGCATTTT.